A single sample gave rise to the 5 T cell receptor beta chains below, sequenced in a study of CD8+ T cells in alopecia areata. Sequencing templates came from extracted RNA that was reverse transcribed into cDNA. Clones were sequenced by immunoSEQ multiplex PCR, and TCRdb holds only the in-frame ones, with some missing. The sample includes approximately 65,000 clones, more than 40% of them seen just once. The sequencing used CD8+ T cells sorted from blood, collected at week 0. The source is a human donor with alopecia areata.

V is TRBV4-1 and J is TRBJ2-5; tentatively, D is TRBD1 or TRBD2 (5 bases each). This CDR3 has 15 amino acids. Germline V gene data show CDR1 as MGHRA and CDR2 as YSYEKL. Deletions cut 4 bases from V and 5 bases from J, with 17 bases between. This CDR3 is CASSPREGFLETQYF. CDR3 sequence (DNA): TGCGCCAGCAGCCCCCGAGAGGGGTTCCTGGAGACCCAGTACTTC.

This chain joins TRBV7-2 and TRBJ2-4, with no clear D. This CDR3 region has 11 residues. Looked up from germline, CDR1 is SGHTA and CDR2 is FQGNSA. V was pared by 1 base and J by 9 bases, with 4 bases between. The CDR3: CASSLDVIQYF. The CDR3 nucleotides are TGTGCCAGCAGCTTAGACGTCATTCAGTACTTC.

The chain carries TRBV19 and TRBJ2-7; D may be TRBD2 (5 bases). Trimming left V 10 bases short and J 3 bases short, with 22 bases between. This CDR3 spans 15 amino acids. Germline-derived CDR1 and CDR2 are LNHDA and SQIVND (reference sequence). CDR3 DNA: TGTGCCACTACCCCTTTTCCCGGACTCGACTACGAGCAGTACTTC. The encoded protein is CATTPFPGLDYEQYF.

This chain joins TRBV7-8 and TRBJ2-7; TRBD2 agrees at 11 bases. The CDR3 extends over 17 amino acids. Germline lookup yields CDR1 SGHVS and CDR2 FQNEAQ. V shed 2 bases and J 2 bases; nucleotides not matched to a gene: 8. The CDR3 DNA follows: TGTGCCAGCAGCTTACGCCCGGGACTAGCGGCCGCCTACGAGCAGTACTTC. Protein sequence: CASSLRPGLAAAYEQYF.

The chain has TRBV29-1 and TRBJ1-2; 8 bases agree with TRBD1. The CDR3 covers 15 residues. Germline CDR1 reads SQVTM; CDR2 reads ANQGSEA. The V segment lost 7 bases and the J segment 5 bases; nucleotides outside the gene matches: 15. CDR3 sequence: CSAPSDDRGSYGYTF. The CDR3 DNA reads TGCAGCGCCCCGTCCGACGACAGGGGCTCGTATGGCTACACCTTC.